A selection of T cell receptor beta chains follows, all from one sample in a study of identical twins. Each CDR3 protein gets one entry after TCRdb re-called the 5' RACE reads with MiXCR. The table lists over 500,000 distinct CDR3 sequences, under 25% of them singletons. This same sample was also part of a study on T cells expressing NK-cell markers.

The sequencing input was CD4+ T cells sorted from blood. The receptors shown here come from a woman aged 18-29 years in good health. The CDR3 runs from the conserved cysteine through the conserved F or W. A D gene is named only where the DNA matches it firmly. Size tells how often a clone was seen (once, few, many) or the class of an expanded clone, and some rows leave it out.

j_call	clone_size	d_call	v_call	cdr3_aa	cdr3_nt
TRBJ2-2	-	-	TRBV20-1	CSAREGSRGTGELFF	TGCAGTGCTAGGGAGGGATCCCGCGGCACCGGGGAGCTGTTTTTT
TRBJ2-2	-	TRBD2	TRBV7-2	CASSLSLAGGPGELFF	TGTGCCAGCAGCTTAAGTCTAGCGGGAGGCCCCGGGGAGCTGTTTTTT
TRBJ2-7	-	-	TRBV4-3	CASSQDRPRDEQYF	TGCGCCAGCAGCCAAGATCGGCCCCGGGACGAGCAGTACTTC
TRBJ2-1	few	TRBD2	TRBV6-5	CASSYTGLAVGNEQFF	TGTGCCAGCAGTTACACGGGACTAGCGGTAGGGAATGAGCAGTTCTTC
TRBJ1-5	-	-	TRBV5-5	CASSLWLGSNQPQHF	TGTGCCAGCAGCTTGTGGTTGGGAAGCAATCAGCCCCAGCATTTT
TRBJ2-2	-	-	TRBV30	CAWTSSRWGLNTGELFF	TGTGCCTGGACCAGTTCCCGATGGGGACTGAACACCGGGGAGCTGTTTTTT
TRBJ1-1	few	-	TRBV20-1	CSARDAGRDRNTEAFF	TGCAGTGCTAGAGATGCCGGCCGGGATAGGAACACTGAAGCTTTCTTT
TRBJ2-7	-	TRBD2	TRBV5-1	CASSFKGVAGDHEQYF	TGCGCCAGCAGCTTCAAAGGGGTGGCGGGAGATCACGAGCAGTACTTC
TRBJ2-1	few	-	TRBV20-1	CSARVGGAATLYNEQFF	TGCAGTGCTAGAGTCGGTGGAGCGGCTACCCTTTACAATGAGCAGTTCTTC
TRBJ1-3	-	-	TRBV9	CASSVAPGGLGNTIYF	TGTGCCAGCAGCGTAGCGCCCGGGGGGCTGGGAAACACCATATATTTT
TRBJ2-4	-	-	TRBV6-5	CASSLQADAKNIQYF	TGTGCCAGCAGTTTACAGGCGGATGCCAAAAACATTCAGTACTTC
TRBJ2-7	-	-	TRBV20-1	CSARAEWVSYEQYF	TGCAGTGCTAGAGCCGAATGGGTCTCCTACGAGCAGTACTTC
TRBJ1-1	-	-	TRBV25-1	CASSGAYRNEAFF	TGTGCCAGCAGTGGGGCATATCGGAATGAAGCTTTCTTT
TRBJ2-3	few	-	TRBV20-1	CSARAPVGDTQYF	TGCAGTGCTAGAGCCCCGGTTGGGGATACGCAGTATTTT
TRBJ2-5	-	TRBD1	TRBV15	CATSRDYGRQGKETQYF	TGTGCCACCAGCAGAGATTACGGCCGACAGGGAAAAGAGACCCAGTACTTC
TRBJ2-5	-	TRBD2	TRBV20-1	CSAYGTSSQTQYF	TGCAGTGCTTACGGGACTAGTAGCCAGACCCAGTACTTC
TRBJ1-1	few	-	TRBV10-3	CAISERDNTEAFF	TGTGCCATCAGTGAAAGGGATAACACTGAAGCTTTCTTT
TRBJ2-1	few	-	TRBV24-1	CATSDGSPNYNEQFF	TGTGCCACCAGTGATGGAAGTCCGAACTACAATGAGCAGTTCTTC
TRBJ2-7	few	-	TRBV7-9	CASSRGLGESSYF	TGTGCCAGCAGCCGGGGACTGGGTGAATCTTCGTACTTC
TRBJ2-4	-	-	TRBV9	CASSVLGGAKNIQYF	TGTGCCAGCAGCGTTTTAGGGGGAGCCAAAAACATTCAGTACTTC
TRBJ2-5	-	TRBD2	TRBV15	CATSWGSGGAETQYF	TGTGCCACCAGCTGGGGTAGCGGGGGGGCGGAGACCCAGTACTTC
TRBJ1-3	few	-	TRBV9	CASSVGQMSGNTIYF	TGTGCCAGCAGCGTAGGCCAGATGTCTGGAAACACCATATATTTT
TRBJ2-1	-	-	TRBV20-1	CSARVAAREQFF	TGCAGTGCTAGGGTCGCAGCGCGTGAGCAGTTCTTC
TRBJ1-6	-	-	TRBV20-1	CGGVDGTYNSPLHF	TGCGGAGGCGTTGACGGCACCTATAATTCACCCCTCCACTTT
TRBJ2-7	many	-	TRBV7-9	CASSLNGRSYEQYF	TGTGCCAGCAGCTTAAACGGACGCAGCTACGAGCAGTACTTC
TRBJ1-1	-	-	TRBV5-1	CASSLAGSTEAFF	TGCGCCAGCAGTTTGGCAGGCTCCACTGAAGCTTTCTTT
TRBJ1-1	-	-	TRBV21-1	CASSKTGGRTEAFF	TGTGCCAGCAGCAAAACAGGGGGAAGGACTGAAGCTTTCTTT
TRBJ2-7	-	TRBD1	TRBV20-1	CSASYREQGGSYEQYF	TGCAGTGCTAGCTACAGGGAACAGGGGGGCTCCTACGAGCAGTACTTC
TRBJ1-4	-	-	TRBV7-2	CASRAKTGYEKLFF	TGTGCCAGCAGGGCCAAGACGGGTTACGAAAAACTGTTTTTT
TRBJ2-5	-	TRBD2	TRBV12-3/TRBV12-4	CASSQSSGGAETQYF	TGTGCCAGCAGTCAATCTAGCGGGGGGGCGGAGACCCAGTACTTC
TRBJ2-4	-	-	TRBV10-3	CAISEMEWNIQYF	TGTGCCATCAGTGAGATGGAGTGGAACATTCAGTACTTC
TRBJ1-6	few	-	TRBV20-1	CSAGRMSSPSSYNSPLHF	TGCAGTGCTGGTAGGATGTCCAGCCCGAGCTCCTATAATTCACCCCTCCACTTT
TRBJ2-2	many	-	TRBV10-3	CAIQATGELFF	TGTGCCATTCAGGCTACCGGGGAGCTGTTTTTT
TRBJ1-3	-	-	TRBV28	CASRIGGNTIYF	TGTGCCAGCAGAATCGGGGGAAACACCATATATTTT
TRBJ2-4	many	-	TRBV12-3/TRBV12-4	CASSPATYIQYF	TGTGCCAGCAGCCCAGCGACTTACATTCAGTACTTC
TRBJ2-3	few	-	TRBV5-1	CASSLSSGITDTQYF	TGCGCCAGCAGCTTGAGTAGCGGAATCACAGATACGCAGTATTTT
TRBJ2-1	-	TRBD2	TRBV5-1	CASSLVPAGDEQFF	TGCGCCAGCAGCTTGGTACCAGCGGGAGACGAGCAGTTCTTC